This TCR beta chain was identified in a study of T cell responses to AZD1222 COVID-19 vaccine. Findings and limits, study-wide: Breadth and depth of Spike-specific TCRs rose after two AZD1222 doses. Clonal diversity was possibly underestimated, and the donors were mostly white British, with more females. Unmutated variant regions are reportedly the target of nearly half of TCRs that are spike-specific. Only a handful of AZD1222 recipients, six or seven in all, had baseline seropositivity.

In the case of this clone: Antigen specificity is unknown.

Data came from immunoSEQ multiplex PCR; TCRdb stores just in-frame clones and leaves some out. The sample shows 140,000 or so clones, approximately 86% of them seen only once. Unmatched junction bases numbered 5, after V lost 4 bases and J lost 6 bases. Germline V CDR1 and CDR2: LNHDA, SQIVND (reference sequence). The CDR3 consists of 14 residues. The receptor was derived from an adult who received the MenACWY meningococcal vaccine as a control. Here the sequenced sample was peripheral blood, taken 28 days after the second dose of the MenACWY control vaccine. This chain connects TRBV19 to TRBJ2-2, with 7 positions matching TRBD1. The CDR3 region has the DNA TGTGCCAGTAGTAGTAGACAGGGAGCCGGGGAGCTGTTTTTT. It yields the protein CASSSRQGAGELFF.